These T cell receptor beta chains were read from a single sample in a study of human T cells and chemical hapten exposure. Each CDR3 protein is one row after TCRdb ran MiXCR on the reads. The repertoire holds fewer than 150,000 distinct CDR3 sequences, with less than 10% as singletons. Sequenced input: whole blood. The origin of the receptors is a human donor in good health. Some clones in this sample may be carry-over from other donors' samples. CDR3s leave out the opening cysteine and the closing phenylalanine or tryptophan.

13,TRBV10-1,TRBJ2-7,ASRAGTSGTYEQY
14,TRBV6-2/TRBV6-3,TRBJ1-5,ASSYRRAGGGLPQH
14,TRBV2,TRBJ1-5,ASSEARVGGNQPQH
14,TRBV5-1,TRBJ2-5,ASSPGGTGVPETQY
12,TRBV27,TRBJ2-2,ASSLYPKTGELF
15,TRBV4-3,TRBJ2-1,ASSQDVGQGPYNEQF
9,TRBV29-1,TRBJ1-1,SVEANTEAF
14,TRBV5-5,TRBJ2-6,ASSSPRRVGANVLT
11,TRBV11-2,TRBJ2-4,ASSFIRGHIQY
14,TRBV13,TRBJ2-1,ASSTNARPSYNEQF
9,TRBV5-1,TRBJ1-1,ASSSGVGAF
12,TRBV20-1,TRBJ2-5,SARDPWAQETQY
12,TRBV20-1,TRBJ2-3,SALAGGPVDTQY
11,TRBV20-1,TRBJ1-5,SAISYSNQPQH
11,TRBV7-9,TRBJ1-2,ASSLDAGGGYT
16,TRBV29-1,TRBJ2-3,SVLRTSGREGPTDTQY
14,TRBV27,TRBJ2-5,ASSLGAGGGQETQY
13,TRBV19,TRBJ2-2,AISARTMNTGELF
13,TRBV7-9,TRBJ1-5,ASSLGVAINQPQH
11,TRBV20-1,TRBJ2-7,SARGLKPYEQY